This T cell receptor (beta chain) is from a study of OX40 agonist ivuxolimab in advanced cancers. Study in general: Patients were treated with intravenous ivuxolimab, dosed at 0.01 to 10 mg/kg and infused every 2 weeks. Patients assigned to dose escalation were diagnosed with hepatocellular carcinoma, melanoma, renal cell or head and neck cancer. Study-wide results and limits: On average, CD8+ T cells had more expanded clones than CD4+. Also showing low normalized T-cell clonal expansion were some of the nonresponders.

The assay was immunoSEQ multiplex PCR, and TCRdb's table has in-frame clones only and misses some. This table holds under 95,000 clones, about 90% found once. There are many counts of this clone. Its antigen is still unknown. Looked up from germline, CDR1 is MDHEN and CDR2 is SYDVKM. With 3 bases removed from V and 5 bases from J, the gap between germline ends came to 13 bases. This CDR3 comprises 14 residues. The source was CD4+ or CD8+ T cells sorted from blood, collected in a trial of the OX40 agonist ivuxolimab. The V call is TRBV28, the J call TRBJ1-1, with D maybe TRBD1 (5 bases). This clonotype originated in an adult with an advanced solid tumor such as melanoma, head and neck, liver or kidney cancer. CDR3 loop: CASSFWGAKTEAFF. CDR3 in DNA: TGTGCCAGCAGTTTCTGGGGCGCGAAGACTGAAGCTTTCTTT.